Listed below are T cell receptor beta chains from one sample, sequenced in a study of patients and donors after allogeneic stem cell transplantation. TCRdb redid the calling of the RT-PCR reads with MiXCR, one entry per CDR3 protein. This table holds about 90,000 distinct CDR3 sequences, roughly 52% found once. The sample comprised blood, either unsorted or a sorted T cell fraction (not recorded which). The receptors stem from a human donor who was either an allogeneic HSCT recipient or a stem cell or donor lymphocyte infusion donor (not recorded which). It is not recorded whose cells these are; they may come from a transplant donor. The conserved cysteine and the conserved F or W are not part of the CDR3 here.

V: TRBV20-1
J: TRBJ2-7
CDR3: SARVSTSWFTEQY

V: TRBV2
J: TRBJ1-2
CDR3: ASEGRQAYKNYGYT

V: TRBV11-2
J: TRBJ2-3
CDR3: ASKSYDTITDTQY

V: TRBV29-1
J: TRBJ2-5
CDR3: SVEVTGTQETQY

V: TRBV6-1
J: TRBJ2-7
CDR3: ASSDGGGFVNEQY

V: TRBV10-3
J: TRBJ2-7
CDR3: AISAQGAYEQY

V: TRBV7-2
J: TRBJ1-2
CDR3: ASSLGFGRANYGYT

V: TRBV25-1
J: TRBJ1-2
CDR3: ASSVYRGGGYT

V: TRBV29-1
J: TRBJ1-1
CDR3: SVEDREVGTEAF

V: TRBV6-2/TRBV6-3
J: TRBJ1-1
CDR3: ASSATGTGLRAF

V: TRBV20-1
J: TRBJ1-6
CDR3: SATPGQGNNSPLH

V: TRBV20-1
J: TRBJ2-1
CDR3: SAQREVMDEQF

V: TRBV6-5
J: TRBJ2-3
CDR3: ASGPTGARADTQY

V: TRBV3-1
J: TRBJ1-5
CDR3: ASSQSARERGYNQPQH

V: TRBV6-6
J: TRBJ2-5
CDR3: ASSTRTAQETQY

V: TRBV7-8
J: TRBJ1-1
CDR3: ASSSGVTEAF

V: TRBV27
J: TRBJ1-1
CDR3: ASSRRELNTEAF